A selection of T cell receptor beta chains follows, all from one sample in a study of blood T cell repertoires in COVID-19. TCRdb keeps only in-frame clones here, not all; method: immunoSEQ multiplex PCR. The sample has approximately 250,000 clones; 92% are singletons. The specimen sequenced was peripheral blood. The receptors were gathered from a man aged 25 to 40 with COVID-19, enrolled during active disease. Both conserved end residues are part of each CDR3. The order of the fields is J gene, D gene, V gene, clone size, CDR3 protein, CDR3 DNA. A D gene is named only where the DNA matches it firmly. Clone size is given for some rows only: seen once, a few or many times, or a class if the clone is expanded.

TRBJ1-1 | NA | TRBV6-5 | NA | CASSFGGAEAFF | TGTGCCAGCAGTTTTGGGGGGGCTGAAGCTTTCTTT
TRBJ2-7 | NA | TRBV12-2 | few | CASRLDWRGATYEQYF | TGTGCAAGTCGCTTAGATTGGCGGGGGGCCACCTACGAGCAGTACTTC
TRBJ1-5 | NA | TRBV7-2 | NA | CASQTGPDLQPQHF | TGTGCCAGCCAAACTGGGCCAGATTTACAGCCCCAGCATTTT
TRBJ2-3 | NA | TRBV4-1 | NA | CASSQDALGTTWDTQYF | TGCGCCAGCAGCCAAGACGCTCTAGGCACCACATGGGATACGCAGTATTTT
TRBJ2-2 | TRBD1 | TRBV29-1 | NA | CSVYRGNGELFF | TGCAGCGTGTACAGGGGAAACGGGGAGCTGTTTTTT
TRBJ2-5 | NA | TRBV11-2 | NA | CASSLNSGGQETQYF | TGTGCCAGCAGCTTAAATAGCGGTGGGCAAGAGACCCAGTACTTC
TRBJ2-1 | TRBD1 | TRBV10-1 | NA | CATQEQGDTHEQFF | TGCGCCACCCAGGAGCAGGGGGACACACATGAGCAGTTCTTC
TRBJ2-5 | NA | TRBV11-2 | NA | CASSLRGRGGETQYF | TGTGCCAGCAGCTTACGGGGACGAGGGGGAGAGACCCAGTACTTC
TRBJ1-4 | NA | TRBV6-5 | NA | CASTFGHRNEKLFF | TGTGCCAGCACATTCGGACACCGTAATGAAAAACTGTTTTTT
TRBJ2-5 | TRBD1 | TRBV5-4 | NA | CASSLGFRGRGEETQYF | TGTGCCAGCAGCTTGGGCTTCAGGGGGCGAGGGGAAGAGACCCAGTACTTC
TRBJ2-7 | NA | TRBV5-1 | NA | CASSLAGGRLREQYF | TGCGCCAGCAGCTTGGCGGGGGGCCGTCTTCGGGAGCAGTACTTC
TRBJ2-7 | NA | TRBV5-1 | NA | CASSFGGAYEQYF | TGCGCCAGCAGCTTCGGCGGGGCCTACGAGCAGTACTTC
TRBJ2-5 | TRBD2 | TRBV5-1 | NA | CASSPGTTQETQYF | TGCGCCAGCAGCCCTGGGACTACCCAAGAGACCCAGTACTTC
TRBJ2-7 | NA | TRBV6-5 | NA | CASRERGGASYEQYF | TGTGCCAGCAGAGAGAGGGGGGGGGCCTCCTACGAGCAGTACTTC
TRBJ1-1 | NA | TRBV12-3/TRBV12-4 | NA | CASRVGVDEAFF | TGTGCCAGCAGGGTCGGGGTCGATGAAGCTTTCTTT
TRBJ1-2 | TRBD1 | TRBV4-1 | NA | CASSQGLRGAHGYTF | TGCGCCAGCAGCCAAGGCCTCAGGGGGGCGCATGGCTACACCTTC
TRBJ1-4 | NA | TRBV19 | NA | CASGLTAGTLATNEKLFF | TGTGCCAGTGGCCTCACCGCAGGGACTCTTGCAACTAATGAAAAACTGTTTTTT
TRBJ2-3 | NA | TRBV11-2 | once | CASSFGRDTQYF | TGTGCCAGCAGCTTTGGCAGAGATACGCAGTATTTT
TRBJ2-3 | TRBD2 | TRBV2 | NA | CAIHGGGGLSTDTQYF | TGTGCCATCCACGGAGGCGGGGGACTCAGCACAGATACGCAGTATTTT
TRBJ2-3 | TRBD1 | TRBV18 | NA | CASSRPTGMTDTQYF | TGTGCCAGCTCCCGACCGACAGGGATGACAGATACGCAGTATTTT
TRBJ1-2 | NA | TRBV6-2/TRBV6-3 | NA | CASIPAIAYGYTF | TGTGCCAGCATCCCAGCTATCGCCTATGGCTACACCTTC
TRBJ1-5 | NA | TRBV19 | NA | CASSRDVGQPQHF | TGTGCCAGTAGCAGGGATGTTGGTCAGCCCCAGCATTTT
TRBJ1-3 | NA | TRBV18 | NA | CASSPAAGSGNTIYF | TGTGCCAGCTCACCAGCGGCTGGCTCTGGAAACACCATATATTTT
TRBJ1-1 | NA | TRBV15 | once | CATSRGRGNEAFF | TGTGCCACCAGCAGAGGGAGAGGGAATGAAGCTTTCTTT
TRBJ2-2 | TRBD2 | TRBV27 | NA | CASSLGEAGGFVGELFF | TGTGCCAGCAGTTTAGGCGAGGCGGGGGGATTCGTCGGGGAGCTGTTTTTT